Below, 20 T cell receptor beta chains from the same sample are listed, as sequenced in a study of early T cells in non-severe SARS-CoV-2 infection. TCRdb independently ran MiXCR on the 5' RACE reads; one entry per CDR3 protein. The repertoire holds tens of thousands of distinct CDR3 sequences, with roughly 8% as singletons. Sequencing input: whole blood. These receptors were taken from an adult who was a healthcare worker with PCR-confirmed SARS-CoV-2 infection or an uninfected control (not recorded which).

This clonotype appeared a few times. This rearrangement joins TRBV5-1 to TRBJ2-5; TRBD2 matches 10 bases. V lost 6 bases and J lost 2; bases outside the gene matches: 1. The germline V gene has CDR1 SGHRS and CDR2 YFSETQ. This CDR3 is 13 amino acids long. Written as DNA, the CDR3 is TGCGCCAGCACACTAGCGGGACAAGAGACCCAGTACTTC. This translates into CASTLAGQETQYF.

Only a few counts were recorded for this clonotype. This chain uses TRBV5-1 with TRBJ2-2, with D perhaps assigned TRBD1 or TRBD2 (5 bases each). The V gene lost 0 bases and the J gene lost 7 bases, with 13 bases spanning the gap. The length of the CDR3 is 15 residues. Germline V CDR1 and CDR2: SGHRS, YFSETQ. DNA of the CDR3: TGCGCCAGCAGCTTGGCCGTGGGGGTCCTCGGGGAGCTGTTTTTT. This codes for CASSLAVGVLGELFF.

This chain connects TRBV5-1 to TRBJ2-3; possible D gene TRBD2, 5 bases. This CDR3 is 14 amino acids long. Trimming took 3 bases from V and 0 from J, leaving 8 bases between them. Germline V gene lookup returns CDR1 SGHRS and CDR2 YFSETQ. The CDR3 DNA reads TGCGCCAGCAGCTCCACGGGGAGCACAGATACGCAGTATTTT. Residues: CASSSTGSTDTQYF.

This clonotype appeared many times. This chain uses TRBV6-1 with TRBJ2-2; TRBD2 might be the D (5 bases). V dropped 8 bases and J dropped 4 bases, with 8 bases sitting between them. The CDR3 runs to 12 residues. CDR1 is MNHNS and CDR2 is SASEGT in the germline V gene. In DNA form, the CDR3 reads TGTGCCAGCTATCGGGGCACCGGGGAGCTGTTTTTT. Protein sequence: CASYRGTGELFF.

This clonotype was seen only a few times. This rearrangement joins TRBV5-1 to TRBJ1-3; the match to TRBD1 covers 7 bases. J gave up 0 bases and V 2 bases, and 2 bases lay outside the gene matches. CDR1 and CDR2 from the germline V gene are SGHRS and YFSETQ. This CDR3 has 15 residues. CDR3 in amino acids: CASSLTGDSGNTIYF. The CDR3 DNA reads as TGCGCCAGCAGCTTAACAGGGGACTCTGGAAACACCATATATTTT.

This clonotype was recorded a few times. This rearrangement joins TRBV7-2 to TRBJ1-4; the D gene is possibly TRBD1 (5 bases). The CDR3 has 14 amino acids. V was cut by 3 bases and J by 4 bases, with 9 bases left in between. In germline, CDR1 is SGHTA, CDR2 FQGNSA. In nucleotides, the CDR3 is TGTGCCAGCAGCTTCGACAGATATAATGAAAAACTGTTTTTT. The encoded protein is CASSFDRYNEKLFF.

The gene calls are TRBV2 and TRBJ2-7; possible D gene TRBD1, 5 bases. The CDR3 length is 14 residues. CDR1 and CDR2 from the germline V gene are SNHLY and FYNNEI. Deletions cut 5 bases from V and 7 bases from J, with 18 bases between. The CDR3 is CASSQDTVLREQYF. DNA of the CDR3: TGTGCCAGCAGTCAGGACACCGTCCTACGAGAGCAGTACTTC. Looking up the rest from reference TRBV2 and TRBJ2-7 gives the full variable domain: EPEVTQTPSHQVTQMGQEVILRCVPISNHLYFYWYRQILGQKVEFLVSFYNNEISEKSEIFDDQFSVERPDGSNFTLKIRSTKLEDSAMYFCASSQDTVLREQYFGPGTRLTVT.

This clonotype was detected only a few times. The CDR3 reads CSVEPDEYGELFF. CDR3 coding DNA: TGCAGCGTTGAACCCGATGAGTACGGGGAGCTGTTTTTT. The chain joins TRBV29-1 to TRBJ2-2; D gene unclear. CDR3 length: 13 residues. Trimming left V 2 bases short and J 7 bases short, with 11 bases between. Germline V gene data show CDR1 as SQVTM and CDR2 as ANQGSEA.

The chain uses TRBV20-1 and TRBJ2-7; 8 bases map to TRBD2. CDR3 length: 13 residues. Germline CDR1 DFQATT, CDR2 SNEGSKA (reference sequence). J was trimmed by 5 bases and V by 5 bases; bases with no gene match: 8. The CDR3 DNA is TGCAGTGCTCTCCGGGGGGGTTGGCACGAGCAGTACTTC. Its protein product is CSALRGGWHEQYF.

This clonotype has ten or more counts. This CDR3 is CASSGWENYGYTF. The CDR3 DNA reads TGTGCCAGCAGCGGGTGGGAAAACTATGGCTACACCTTC. The chain recombines TRBV7-8 with TRBJ1-2; no firm D call. The V and J ends lost 5 bases and 2 bases respectively, with 9 bases between them. Germline-derived CDR1 and CDR2 are SGHVS and FQNEAQ. The length of the CDR3 is 13 residues.

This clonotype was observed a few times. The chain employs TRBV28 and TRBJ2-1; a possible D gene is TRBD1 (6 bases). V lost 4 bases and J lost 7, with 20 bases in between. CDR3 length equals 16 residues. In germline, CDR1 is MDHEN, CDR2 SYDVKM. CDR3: CASSSPVAVQGNEQFF. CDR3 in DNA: TGTGCCAGCAGTTCCCCCGTGGCGGTCCAGGGGAATGAGCAGTTCTTC.

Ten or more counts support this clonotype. The CDR3 protein is CASSLHSPNEQFF. CDR3 DNA: TGTGCCAGCAGCCTCCACTCCCCCAATGAGCAGTTCTTC. The chain recombines TRBV7-2 with TRBJ2-1; unclear D gene. From germline, CDR1 is SGHTA and CDR2 FQGNSA. The CDR3 is 13 amino acids. V dropped 5 bases and J dropped 6 bases, with 11 bases sitting between them. Using reference TRBV7-2 and TRBJ2-1 for the parts outside the CDR3, the full variable domain is GAGVSQSPSNKVTEKGKDVELRCDPISGHTALYWYRQSLGQGLEFLIYFQGNSAPDKSGLPSDRFSAERTGGSVSTLTIQRTQQEDSAVYLCASSLHSPNEQFFGPGTRLTVL.

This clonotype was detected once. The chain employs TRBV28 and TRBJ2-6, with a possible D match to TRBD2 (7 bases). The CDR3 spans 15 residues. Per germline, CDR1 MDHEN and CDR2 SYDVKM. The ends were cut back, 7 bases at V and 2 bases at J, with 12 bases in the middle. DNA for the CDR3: TGTGCCAGCACTCCGGGGGGCGCTGGGGCCAACGTCCTGACTTTC. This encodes CASTPGGAGANVLTF.

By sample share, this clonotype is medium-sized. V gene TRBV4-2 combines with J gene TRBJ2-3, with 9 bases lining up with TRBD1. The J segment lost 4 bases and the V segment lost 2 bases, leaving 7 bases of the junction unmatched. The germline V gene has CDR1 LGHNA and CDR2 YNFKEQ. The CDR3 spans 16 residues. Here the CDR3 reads CASSQLGQGFADTQYF. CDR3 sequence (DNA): TGTGCCAGCAGCCAATTAGGACAGGGGTTCGCAGATACGCAGTATTTT.

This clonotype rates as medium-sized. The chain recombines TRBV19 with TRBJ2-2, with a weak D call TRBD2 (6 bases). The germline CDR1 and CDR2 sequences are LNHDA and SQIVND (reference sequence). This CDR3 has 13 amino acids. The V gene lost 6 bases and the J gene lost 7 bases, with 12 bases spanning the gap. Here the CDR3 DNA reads TGTGCCAGTAGCATCTCCGGGGGCGGGGAGCTGTTTTTT. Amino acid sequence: CASSISGGGELFF.

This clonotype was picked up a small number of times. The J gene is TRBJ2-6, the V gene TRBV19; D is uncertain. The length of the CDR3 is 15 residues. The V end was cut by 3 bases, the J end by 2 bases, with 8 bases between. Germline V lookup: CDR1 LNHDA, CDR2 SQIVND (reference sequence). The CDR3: CASSIGSPGANVLTF. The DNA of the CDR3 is TGTGCCAGTAGTATCGGTTCACCTGGGGCCAACGTCCTGACTTTC.

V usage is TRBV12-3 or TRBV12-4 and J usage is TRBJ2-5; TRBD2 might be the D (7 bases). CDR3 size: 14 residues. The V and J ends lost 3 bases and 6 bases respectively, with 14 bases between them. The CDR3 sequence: CASSFGGASKTQYF. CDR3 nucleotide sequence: TGTGCCAGCAGTTTTGGGGGGGCCTCCAAGACCCAGTACTTC.

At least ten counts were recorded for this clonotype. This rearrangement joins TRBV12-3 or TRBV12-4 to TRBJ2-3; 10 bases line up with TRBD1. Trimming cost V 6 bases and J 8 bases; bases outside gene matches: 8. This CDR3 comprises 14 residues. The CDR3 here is CASSLTGGEGTQYF. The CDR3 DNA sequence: TGTGCCAGCAGCCTGACAGGGGGCGAGGGTACGCAGTATTTT.

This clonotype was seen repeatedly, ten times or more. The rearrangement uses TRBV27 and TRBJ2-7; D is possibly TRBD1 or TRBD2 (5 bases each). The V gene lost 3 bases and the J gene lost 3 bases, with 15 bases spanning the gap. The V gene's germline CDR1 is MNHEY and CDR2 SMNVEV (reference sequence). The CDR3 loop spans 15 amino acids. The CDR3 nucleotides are TGTGCCAGCAGTTTCCAGGGACCCTCTTTCTACGAGCAGTACTTC. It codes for CASSFQGPSFYEQYF.

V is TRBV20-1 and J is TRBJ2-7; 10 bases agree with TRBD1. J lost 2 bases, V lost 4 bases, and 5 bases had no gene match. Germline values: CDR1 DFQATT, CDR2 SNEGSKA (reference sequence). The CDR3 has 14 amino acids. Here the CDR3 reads CSAIGGQGTYEQYF. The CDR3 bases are TGCAGTGCTATTGGGGGACAGGGGACCTACGAGCAGTACTTC.